This T cell receptor beta chain originates from a study of beta chain features in type 1 diabetes. General observations from the study: Whether TCRB rearrangement is influenced by HLA type went unresolved here. Among all four CD4+ subsets, Type 1 diabetes patients had TCRB CDR3s that were moderately but significantly shorter. Equally in patients and controls, PCR might preferentially amplify shorter templates. Across patients, naive, central memory and Treg TCRB repertoires exhibited apparently greater similarity than was observed across healthy donors.

Trimming stripped 4 bases from V and 3 bases from J, with 12 bases between. This CDR3 spans 14 amino acids. CDR1 is MNHNS, CDR2 SASEGT, per germline. The entirety of the isolated RNA underwent reverse transcription, so expressed TCRB transcripts were sequenced. Naive, central memory and regulatory T cell samples averaged about 3.57 million reads. The assay was immunoSEQ multiplex PCR, and TCRdb's table has in-frame clones only and misses some. The data contain 600,000 to 700,000 clones, 9.5% to 15% of them singletons. As regards this clone: What it binds is unknown.

The chain couples TRBV6-1 to TRBJ2-5; D tentatively reads TRBD1 or TRBD2 (5 bases each). This clonotype was sampled from a man aged 25-45 years with type 1 diabetes. Sequenced: naive CD4+ T cells from blood. For the CDR3, the DNA is TGTGCCAGCAGTGTGGGGGTACCAAAAGAGACCCAGTACTTC. Its protein product is CASSVGVPKETQYF.